What follows are 28 T cell receptor beta chains derived from one specimen sequenced in a study of Ad26.COV2.S vaccination and SARS-CoV-2 variants listed by TCRdb under 2021. Read against the paper, the sample's treatment or condition label means: 15 to 20 received Ad26.COV2.S at low or high dose, single or two shots; several received placebo; per-sample allocation not given. For vaccine and placebo recipients, repertoires were sequenced using samples collected on day 63 after the first injection. The library was built by means of the immunoSEQ multiplex PCR assay. TCRdb's version of the immuneACCESS table is confined to in-frame rearrangements and falls short of the full clone set. An unresolved V gene accounts for under half of the shortfall where checked; the remainder is of unknown origin. The table for this sample lists approximately 420,000 clones; 88% of them were counted only once. Of the sample, 3.6% is held by the ten largest clones.

Sequencing was performed on peripheral blood, taken in a trial of Ad26.COV2.S vaccine versus placebo. These TCRs come from a person between 18 and 65 years old who received the Ad26.COV2.S COVID-19 vaccine or a placebo.

The chain links TRBV28 to TRBJ1-4; 10 bases map to TRBD1. Unmatched junction bases numbered 6, after V lost 7 bases and J lost 7 bases. The CDR3 consists of 14 residues. In germline, CDR1 is MDHEN, CDR2 SYDVKM. CDR3 in DNA: TGTGCCAGCAAGGGGGACAGGGGAGCTGAAAAACTGTTTTTT. Its protein product is CASKGDRGAEKLFF.

The rearrangement joins TRBV7-9 to TRBJ2-1; 7 nucleotides match TRBD1. The CDR3 runs 13 residues. Per germline, CDR1 SEHNR and CDR2 FQNEAQ (reference sequence). J lost 4 bases, V lost 4 bases, and 1 base had no gene match. The CDR3 coding sequence is TGTGCCAGCAGCTCGGGACAGTACAATGAGCAGTTCTTC. It is translated as CASSSGQYNEQFF.

The V and J genes are TRBV21-1 and TRBJ2-6; the listed D gene, TRBD2, was not tested against the DNA. TRBV21-1 is a documented pseudogene. The CDR3 has 17 amino acids. The CDR3 sequence is CASSKPRYFSGANVLTF. CDR3 bases: TGTGCCAGCAGCAAACCCCGCTACTTCTCTGGGGCCAACGTCCTGACTTTC.

This chain connects TRBV3-1 (or the pseudogene TRBV3-2) to TRBJ2-5; D not certain. V was shortened by 0 bases and J by 0 bases, with 8 bases between the two germline ends. This CDR3 region has 15 residues. Germline V gene data show CDR1 as LGHDT and CDR2 as YNNKEL (reference sequence). Here the CDR3 reads CASSQETQNQETQYF. CDR3 DNA: TGTGCCAGCAGCCAAGAGACGCAAAACCAAGAGACCCAGTACTTC.

This clone turned up a few times. The V call is TRBV30, the J call TRBJ1-6; no clear D gene. CDR3 length: 15 residues. V lost 2 bases and J 5 bases, leaving 13 bases between the germline ends. Germline V gives CDR1 GTSNPN, CDR2 SVGIG (reference sequence). The CDR3: CAWSWRPRDNSPLHF. The CDR3 bases are TGTGCCTGGAGTTGGAGACCACGAGATAATTCACCCCTCCACTTT.

The chain couples TRBV5-1 to TRBJ2-7; 8 bases align to TRBD1. V gave up 0 bases and J gave up 3 bases; unmatched junction bases: 5. Germline CDR1 is SGHRS and CDR2 is YFSETQ. CDR3 size: 15 residues. The CDR3 DNA is TGCGCCAGCAGCTTGGAACCGGGACAGGTCTACGAGCAGTACTTC. Amino acid sequence: CASSLEPGQVYEQYF.

The chain couples TRBV9 to TRBJ1-4, with D tentatively TRBD1 (5 bases). V lost 4 bases and J 5 bases, leaving 15 bases between the germline ends. The CDR3 is made up of 15 amino acids. Per germline, CDR1 SGDLS and CDR2 YYNGEE. CDR3 protein: CASSLGPLGNEKLFF. CDR3 in DNA: TGTGCCAGCAGCCTGGGACCCCTCGGAAATGAAAAACTGTTTTTT.

This chain joins TRBV30 and TRBJ2-3; 7 bases map to TRBD1. From germline, CDR1 is GTSNPN and CDR2 SVGIG (reference sequence). Losses at the gene ends were 3 bases for V and 3 bases for J; bases not matched to a gene: 6. The CDR3 is 14 amino acids. In DNA form, the CDR3 reads TGTGCCTGGAGGGAAGGGGGCGCGACAGATACGCAGTATTTT. Translated: CAWREGGATDTQYF.

J is TRBJ2-5 and V is TRBV7-3; tentatively, D is TRBD2 (6 bases). There are 13 residues in the CDR3. The V end was cut by 5 bases, the J end by 5 bases, with 12 bases between. CDR1 is SGHTA and CDR2 is FQGTGA in the germline V gene. As DNA, the CDR3 is TGTGCCAGCAGCCCTCTAGCGTGGGAGACCCAGTACTTC. Translated: CASSPLAWETQYF.

The rearrangement joins TRBV2 to TRBJ1-2; D may be TRBD1 (6 bases). CDR3 length: 14 amino acids. V was clipped by 7 bases and J by 7 bases, with 19 bases between them. Looked up from germline, CDR1 is SNHLY and CDR2 is FYNNEI. In DNA, the CDR3 is TGTGCCAGCACCTTGCAGGGGAAGGGCCCTGGCTACACCTTC. This encodes CASTLQGKGPGYTF. The full variable domain, rest sourced from reference TRBV2 and TRBJ1-2, is EPEVTQTPSHQVTQMGQEVILRCVPISNHLYFYWYRQILGQKVEFLVSFYNNEISEKSEIFDDQFSVERPDGSNFTLKIRSTKLEDSAMYFCASTLQGKGPGYTFGSGTRLTVV.

This clone was counted once. The chain links TRBV7-6 to TRBJ2-1; 7 bases match TRBD1. Germline loops: CDR1 SGHVS, CDR2 FNYEAQ. The CDR3 length is 15 residues. Losses at the gene ends were 5 bases for V and 4 bases for J; bases not matched to a gene: 8. The CDR3 DNA is TGTGCCAGCAGCCCTCGACAGGGAATATACAATGAGCAGTTCTTC. It specifies CASSPRQGIYNEQFF.

The chain has TRBV7-9 and TRBJ2-1; D uncertain. Germline CDR1 is SEHNR and CDR2 is FQNEAQ (reference sequence). CDR3 length: 11 residues. Trimming pared 4 bases from V and 6 bases from J, leaving 4 bases between. The CDR3 reads CASSSSNEQFF. The CDR3 DNA reads TGTGCCAGCAGCTCGTCCAATGAGCAGTTCTTC. The full variable domain, rest sourced from reference TRBV7-9 and TRBJ2-1, is DTGVSQNPRHKITKRGQNVTFRCDPISEHNRLYWYRQTLGQGPEFLTYFQNEAQLEKSRLLSDRFSAERPKGSFSTLEIQRTEQGDSAMYLCASSSSNEQFFGPGTRLTVL.

The chain uses TRBV18 and TRBJ2-5; weak D call: TRBD1 (6 bases). Between the trimmed V and J ends, which lost 0 bases and 4 bases, there was a span of 12 bases. CDR1 is KGHSH, CDR2 LQKENI, per germline. This CDR3 has 15 amino acids. The CDR3: CASSPPQGQGETQYF. CDR3 nucleotides: TGTGCCAGCTCACCACCGCAGGGGCAAGGAGAGACCCAGTACTTC.

The V and J genes are TRBV11-2 and TRBJ2-6; D is unclear. V was cut by 1 base and J by 0 bases, with 13 bases left in between. Per the germline V gene, CDR1 is SGHAT and CDR2 is FQNNGV. The CDR3 totals 18 residues. CDR3: CASSLGVSPHSGANVLTF. The CDR3 nucleotides are TGTGCCAGCAGCTTAGGGGTCTCGCCCCACTCTGGGGCCAACGTCCTGACTTTC.

The chain is built from TRBV7-2 and TRBJ2-3; TRBD2 matches 8 bases. V was clipped by 5 bases and J by 0 bases; unmatched bases: 10. The CDR3 covers 17 residues. Germline values: CDR1 SGHTA, CDR2 FQGNSA. Here the CDR3 reads CASSPQASGLSTDTQYF. CDR3 coding DNA: TGTGCCAGCAGCCCACAAGCTAGCGGGCTGAGCACAGATACGCAGTATTTT.

This clone appeared once. The chain employs TRBV9 and TRBJ1-2; TRBD1 matches 8 bases. The CDR3 contains 15 residues. V was clipped by 4 bases and J by 2 bases; unmatched bases: 7. From germline, CDR1 is SGDLS and CDR2 YYNGEE. The CDR3 loop reads CASSIWTGPNYGYTF. CDR3 coding DNA: TGTGCCAGCAGCATCTGGACAGGGCCCAACTATGGCTACACCTTC.

This sequence joins TRBV3-1 (or the pseudogene TRBV3-2) and TRBJ2-3, with 9 bases identical to TRBD1. Germline CDR1 LGHDT, CDR2 YNNKEL (reference sequence). V was pared by 2 bases and J by 1 base, with 4 bases of the junction left unmatched. There are 16 residues in the CDR3. Written as DNA, the CDR3 is TGTGCCAGCAGCCAATCCCGGGACAGGGGCACAGATACGCAGTATTTT. It is translated as CASSQSRDRGTDTQYF.

This rearrangement joins TRBV29-1 to TRBJ2-1, with D perhaps being TRBD1 or TRBD2 (6 bases each). Germline CDR1 and CDR2: SQVTM and ANQGSEA. The V end lost 5 bases, the J end lost 3 bases, and 26 bases lay between the germline ends. CDR3 size: 18 residues. CDR3 sequence reads: CSVIDRDNPGGLYNEQFF. The CDR3 region has the DNA TGCAGCGTTATCGACCGGGACAACCCCGGGGGCCTCTACAATGAGCAGTTCTTC.

This clone was detected only once. The chain recombines TRBV7-3 with TRBJ2-2; 11 nucleotides align to TRBD2. The CDR3 has 15 residues. The J segment lost 4 bases and the V segment lost 5 bases, leaving 3 bases of the junction unmatched. Germline V gene sequence: CDR1 SGHTA, CDR2 FQGTGA. CDR3 DNA sequence: TGTGCCAGCAGCCCTCTAGCGGGGGGCACCGGGGAGCTGTTTTTT. It translates to CASSPLAGGTGELFF.

The chain uses TRBV6-5 and TRBJ2-7, with TRBD1 identical over 7 bases. The J segment lost 3 bases and the V segment lost 6 bases, leaving 5 bases of the junction unmatched. Germline CDR1 and CDR2: MNHEY and SVGAGI. The CDR3 contains 13 residues. The DNA for the CDR3 is TGTGCCAGCAGGACCGACAGGGACTACGAGCAGTACTTC. The encoded protein is CASRTDRDYEQYF.

This clone showed up just a few times. The chain uses TRBV3-1 (or the pseudogene TRBV3-2) and TRBJ1-6, with D possibly matching TRBD1 (6 bases). Per germline, CDR1 LGHDT and CDR2 YNNKEL (reference sequence). The CDR3 has 17 amino acids. V was cut by 2 bases and J by 6 bases, with 17 bases left in between. Here the CDR3 DNA reads TGTGCCAGCAGCCAACAGCGTACAGGGACCTCTAATTCACCCCTCCACTTT. This sequence encodes CASSQQRTGTSNSPLHF.

The J gene is TRBJ2-1, the V gene TRBV19, with 8 bases lining up with TRBD1. The germline CDR1 and CDR2 sequences are LNHDA and SQIVND (reference sequence). V was pared by 2 bases and J by 3 bases, with 3 bases of the junction left unmatched. CDR3 length: 15 amino acids. Written as DNA, the CDR3 is TGTGCCAGTAGTATAACGGACAGGGACTACAATGAGCAGTTCTTC. It encodes CASSITDRDYNEQFF.

Written as DNA, the CDR3 is TGCGCCAGCAGCCAAGTATTCAGGGACACCGGGAAATCCTACGAGCAGTACTTC. Its protein product is CASSQVFRDTGKSYEQYF. The chain employs TRBV4-1 and TRBJ2-7; D is possibly TRBD1 (6 bases). Trimming stripped 1 base from V and 1 base from J, with 20 bases between. CDR1 and CDR2 (germline): MGHRA, YSYEKL. The CDR3 covers 18 residues.

This sequence joins TRBV19 and TRBJ2-5; D might be TRBD2 (5 bases). CDR1 is LNHDA, CDR2 SQIVND, per germline (reference sequence). The CDR3 has 14 residues. V lost 3 bases and J lost 1, with 9 bases in between. The chain's CDR3 is CASSIPGIQETQYF. The CDR3 region has the DNA TGTGCCAGTAGTATTCCGGGGATCCAAGAGACCCAGTACTTC. The full variable domain, with the rest looked up from reference TRBV19 and TRBJ2-5, is DGGITQSPKYLFRKEGQNVTLSCEQNLNHDAMYWYRQDPGQGLRLIYYSQIVNDFQKGDIAEGYSVSREKKESFPLTVTSAQKNPTAFYLCASSIPGIQETQYFGPGTRLLVL.

The chain links TRBV15 to TRBJ2-1; D remains ambiguous. From germline, CDR1 is LNHNV and CDR2 YYDKDF (reference sequence). CDR3 size: 15 residues. V was trimmed by 1 base and J by 3 bases, leaving 10 bases between them. The CDR3 is CATSRVAVSYNEQFF. CDR3 DNA: TGTGCCACCAGCAGAGTAGCAGTCAGCTACAATGAGCAGTTCTTC.

The chain uses TRBV13 and TRBJ1-1; D remains unclear. The CDR3 has 13 residues. Per germline, CDR1 PRHDT and CDR2 FYEKMQ (reference sequence). Trimming left V 0 bases short and J 6 bases short, with 8 bases between. The CDR3 DNA follows: TGTGCCAGCAGCTTAGGCCGGAAGCCTGAAGCTTTCTTT. Translation: CASSLGRKPEAFF.

The chain couples TRBV6-4 to TRBJ2-3; 7 positions agree with TRBD1. Per the germline V gene, CDR1 is MRHNA and CDR2 is SNTAGT. After removal of 6 bases from V and 2 bases from J, the junction contained 2 bases not matched to a gene. There are 13 residues in the CDR3. In DNA, the CDR3 is TGTGCCAGCAGCGGGACAGACACAGATACGCAGTATTTT. Translation gives CASSGTDTDTQYF.

The chain has TRBV5-4 and TRBJ2-3; TRBD2 aligns across 12 bases. Germline CDR1 SGHNT, CDR2 YYREEE (reference sequence). The trim removed 2 bases at V and 1 base at J, leaving 2 bases unmatched. The CDR3 consists of 16 residues. CDR3 sequence reads: CASSFRTSGGTDTQYF. Written as DNA, the CDR3 is TGTGCCAGCAGCTTTCGGACTAGCGGGGGCACAGATACGCAGTATTTT.